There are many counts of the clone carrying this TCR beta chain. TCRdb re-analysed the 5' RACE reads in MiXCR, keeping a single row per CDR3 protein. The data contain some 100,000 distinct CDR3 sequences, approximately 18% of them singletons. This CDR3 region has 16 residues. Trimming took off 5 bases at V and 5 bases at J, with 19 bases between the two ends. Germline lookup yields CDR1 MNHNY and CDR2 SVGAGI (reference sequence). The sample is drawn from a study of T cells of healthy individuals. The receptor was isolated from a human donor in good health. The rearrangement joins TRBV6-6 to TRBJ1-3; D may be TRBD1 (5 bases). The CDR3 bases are TGTGCCAGCAGTCTTCCCGGGGGGAATAAGAGAAACACCATATATTTT. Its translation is CASSLPGGNKRNTIYF.